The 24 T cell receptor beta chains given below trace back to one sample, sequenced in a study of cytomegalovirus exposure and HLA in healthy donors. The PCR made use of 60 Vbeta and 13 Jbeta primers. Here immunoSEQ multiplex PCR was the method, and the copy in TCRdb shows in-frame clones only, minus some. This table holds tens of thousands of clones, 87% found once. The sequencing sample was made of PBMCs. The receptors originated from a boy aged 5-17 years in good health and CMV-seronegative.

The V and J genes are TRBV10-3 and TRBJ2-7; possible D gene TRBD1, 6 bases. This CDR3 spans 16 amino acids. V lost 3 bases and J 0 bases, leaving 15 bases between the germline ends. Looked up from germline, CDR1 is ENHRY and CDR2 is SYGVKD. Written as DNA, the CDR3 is TGTGCCATCAGTGATCTCCAGGACAGATTCTCCTACGAGCAGTACTTC. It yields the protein CAISDLQDRFSYEQYF.

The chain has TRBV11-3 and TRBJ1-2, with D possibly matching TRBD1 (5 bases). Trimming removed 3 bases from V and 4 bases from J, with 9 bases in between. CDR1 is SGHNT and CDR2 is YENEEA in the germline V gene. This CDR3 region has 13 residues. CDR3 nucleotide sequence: TGTGCCAGCAGCTTCCCCCAGGGCTATGGCTACACCTTC. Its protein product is CASSFPQGYGYTF.

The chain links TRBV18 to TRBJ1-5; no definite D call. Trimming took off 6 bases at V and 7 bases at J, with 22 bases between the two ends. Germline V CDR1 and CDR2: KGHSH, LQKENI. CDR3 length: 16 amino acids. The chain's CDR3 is CASSLQDVRSGQPQHF. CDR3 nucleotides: TGTGCCAGCTCCCTTCAAGACGTCCGCAGCGGACAGCCCCAGCATTTT.

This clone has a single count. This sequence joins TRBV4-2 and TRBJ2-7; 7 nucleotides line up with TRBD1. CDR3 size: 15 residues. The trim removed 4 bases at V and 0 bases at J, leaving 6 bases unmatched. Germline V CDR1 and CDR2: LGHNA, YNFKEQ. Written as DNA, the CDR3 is TGTGCCAGCAGCCCTGAAGGGGACAGCTCCTACGAGCAGTACTTC. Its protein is CASSPEGDSSYEQYF.

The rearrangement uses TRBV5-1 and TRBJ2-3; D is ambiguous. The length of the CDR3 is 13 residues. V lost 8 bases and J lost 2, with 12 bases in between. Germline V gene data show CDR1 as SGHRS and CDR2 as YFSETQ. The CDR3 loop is CASKTHTTDTQYF. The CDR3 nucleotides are TGCGCCAGTAAGACTCATACCACAGATACGCAGTATTTT.

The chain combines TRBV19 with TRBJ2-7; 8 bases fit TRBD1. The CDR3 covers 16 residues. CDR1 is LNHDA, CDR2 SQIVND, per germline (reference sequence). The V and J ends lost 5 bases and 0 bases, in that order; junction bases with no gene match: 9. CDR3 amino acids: CASSLRTGPSSYEQYF. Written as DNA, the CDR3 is TGTGCCAGTAGTCTTCGGACAGGGCCGAGCTCCTACGAGCAGTACTTC.

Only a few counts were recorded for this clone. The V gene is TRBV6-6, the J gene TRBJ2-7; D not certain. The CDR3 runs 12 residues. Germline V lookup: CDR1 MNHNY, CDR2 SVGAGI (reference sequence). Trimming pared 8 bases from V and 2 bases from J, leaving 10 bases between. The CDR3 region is CASYLAPYEQYF. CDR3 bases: TGTGCCAGCTACCTGGCCCCCTACGAGCAGTACTTC.

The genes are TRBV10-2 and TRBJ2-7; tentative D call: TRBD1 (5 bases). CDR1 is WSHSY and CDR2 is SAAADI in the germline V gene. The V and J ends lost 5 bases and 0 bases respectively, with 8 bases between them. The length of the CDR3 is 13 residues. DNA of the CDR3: TGCGCCAGCAGTTTGGACACCTCCTACGAGCAGTACTTC. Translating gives CASSLDTSYEQYF.

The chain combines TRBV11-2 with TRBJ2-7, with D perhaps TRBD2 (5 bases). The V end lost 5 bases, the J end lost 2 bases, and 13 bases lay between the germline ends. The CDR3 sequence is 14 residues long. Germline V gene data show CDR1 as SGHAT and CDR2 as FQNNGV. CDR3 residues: CASSPTAGPYEQYF. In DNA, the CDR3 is TGTGCCAGCAGCCCGACGGCGGGTCCCTACGAGCAGTACTTC.

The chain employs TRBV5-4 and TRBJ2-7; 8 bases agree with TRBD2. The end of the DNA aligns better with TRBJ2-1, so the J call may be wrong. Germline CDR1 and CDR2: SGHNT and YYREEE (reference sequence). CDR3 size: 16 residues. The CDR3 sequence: CASSWGGAGVYNEQFF. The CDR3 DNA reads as TGTGCCAGCAGCTGGGGTGGAGCGGGGGTCTACAATGAGCAGTTCTTC.

The CDR3 spells CASSYSLGPYEQYF. The CDR3 DNA reads as TGTGCCAGCAGTTACTCACTGGGGCCCTACGAGCAGTACTTC. The V gene is TRBV6-7, the J gene TRBJ2-7, with a weak D call TRBD1 (5 bases). TRBV6-7 is recorded as an ORF, its role being uncertain. CDR3 size: 14 residues. Trimming cost V 0 bases and J 2 bases, with 8 bases left between them.

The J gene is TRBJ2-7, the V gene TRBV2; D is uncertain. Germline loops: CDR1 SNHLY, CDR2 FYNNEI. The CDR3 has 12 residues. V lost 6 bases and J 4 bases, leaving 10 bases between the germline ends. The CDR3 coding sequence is TGTGCCAGCAGATCCGACGGGTACGAGCAGTACTTC. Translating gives CASRSDGYEQYF.

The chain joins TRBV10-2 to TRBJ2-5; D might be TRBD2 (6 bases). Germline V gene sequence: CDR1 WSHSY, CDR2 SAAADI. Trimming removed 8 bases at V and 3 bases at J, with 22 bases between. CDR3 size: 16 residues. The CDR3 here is CASGRRAAGKKETQYF. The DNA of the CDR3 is TGCGCCAGCGGACGCAGGGCCGCGGGGAAAAAAGAGACCCAGTACTTC.

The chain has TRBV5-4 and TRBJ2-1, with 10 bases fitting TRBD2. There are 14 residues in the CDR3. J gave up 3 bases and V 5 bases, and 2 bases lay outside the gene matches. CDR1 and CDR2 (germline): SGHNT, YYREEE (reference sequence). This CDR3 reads CASSSGGLYNEQFF. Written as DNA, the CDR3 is TGTGCCAGCAGTAGCGGGGGGCTCTACAATGAGCAGTTCTTC.

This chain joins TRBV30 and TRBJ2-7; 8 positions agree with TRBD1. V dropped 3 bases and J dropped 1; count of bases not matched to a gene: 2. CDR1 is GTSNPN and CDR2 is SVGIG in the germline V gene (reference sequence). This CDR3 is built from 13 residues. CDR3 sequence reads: CAWRGTGSYEQYF. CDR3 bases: TGTGCCTGGAGGGGGACAGGATCCTACGAGCAGTACTTC.

CDR3 nucleotide sequence: TGTGCCAGCAGCTTACACAGGGTACAGGGAGAGACCCAGTACTTC. The encoded protein is CASSLHRVQGETQYF. The rearrangement links TRBV7-9 to TRBJ2-5, with D tentatively TRBD1 (6 bases). Germline V gene sequence: CDR1 SEHNR, CDR2 FQNEAQ (reference sequence). The CDR3 runs to 15 residues. Trimming took off 2 bases at V and 4 bases at J, with 14 bases between the two ends.

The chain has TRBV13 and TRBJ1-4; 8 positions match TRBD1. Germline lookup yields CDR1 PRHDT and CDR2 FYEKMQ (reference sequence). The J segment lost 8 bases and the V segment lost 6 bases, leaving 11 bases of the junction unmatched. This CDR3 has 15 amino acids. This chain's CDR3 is CASSSSRGQSEKLFF. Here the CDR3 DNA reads TGTGCCAGCAGTTCCTCCAGGGGGCAAAGCGAAAAACTGTTTTTT.

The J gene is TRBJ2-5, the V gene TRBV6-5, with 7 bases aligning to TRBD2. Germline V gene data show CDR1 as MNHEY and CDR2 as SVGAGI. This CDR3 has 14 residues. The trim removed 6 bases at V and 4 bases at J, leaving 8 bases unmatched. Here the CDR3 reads CASRVTSGAETQYF. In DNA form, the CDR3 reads TGTGCCAGCAGGGTTACCAGCGGGGCAGAGACCCAGTACTTC.

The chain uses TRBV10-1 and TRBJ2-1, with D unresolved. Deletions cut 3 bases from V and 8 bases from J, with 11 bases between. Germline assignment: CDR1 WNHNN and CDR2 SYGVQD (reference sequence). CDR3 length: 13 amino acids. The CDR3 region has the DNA TGCGCCAGCAGTGATCGCGGTTCCCATGAGCAGTTCTTC. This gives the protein CASSDRGSHEQFF.

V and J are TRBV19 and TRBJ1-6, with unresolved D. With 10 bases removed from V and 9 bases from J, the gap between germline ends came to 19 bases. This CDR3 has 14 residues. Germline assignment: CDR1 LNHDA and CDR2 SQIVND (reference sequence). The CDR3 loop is CATSVGYSGSPLHF. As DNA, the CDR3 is TGTGCCACCAGCGTCGGTTACTCGGGTTCACCCCTCCACTTT.

CDR3 residues: CASSSRGEQFF. DNA for the CDR3: TGTGCCAGCAGTAGTAGGGGCGAGCAGTTCTTC. The chain joins TRBV6-4 to TRBJ2-1; tentative D call: TRBD1 (5 bases). Between the trimmed V and J ends, which lost 5 bases and 10 bases, there was a span of 9 bases. The CDR3 has 11 amino acids. Germline lookup yields CDR1 MRHNA and CDR2 SNTAGT.

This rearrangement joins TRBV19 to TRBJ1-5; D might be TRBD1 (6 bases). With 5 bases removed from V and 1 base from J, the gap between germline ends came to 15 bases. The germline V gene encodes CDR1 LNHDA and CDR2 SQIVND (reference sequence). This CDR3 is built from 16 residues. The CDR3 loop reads CASSPGTTLSNQPQHF. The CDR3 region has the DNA TGTGCCAGTAGTCCCGGGACAACTCTGAGCAATCAGCCCCAGCATTTT.

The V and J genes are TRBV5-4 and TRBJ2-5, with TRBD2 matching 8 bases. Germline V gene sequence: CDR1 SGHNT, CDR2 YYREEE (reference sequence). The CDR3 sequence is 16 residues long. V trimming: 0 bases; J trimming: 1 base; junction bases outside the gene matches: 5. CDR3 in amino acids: CASSLGPTSGQETQYF. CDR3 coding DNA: TGTGCCAGCAGCTTGGGACCTACTAGCGGCCAAGAGACCCAGTACTTC.

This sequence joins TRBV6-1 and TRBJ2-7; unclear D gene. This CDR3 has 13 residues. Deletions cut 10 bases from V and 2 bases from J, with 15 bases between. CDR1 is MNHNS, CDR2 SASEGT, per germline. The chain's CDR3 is CAIAPLVAYEQYF. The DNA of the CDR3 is TGTGCCATTGCCCCGTTGGTAGCCTACGAGCAGTACTTC.